Each of the 30 T cell receptor beta chains below was sequenced from the same sample in a study of beta chain features in type 1 diabetes. No antigen has been identified for these receptors. Regarding the study as a whole: Type 1 diabetes patients showed a moderate but significant shortening of TCRB CDR3s in all four CD4+ subsets.

What was sequenced were expressed TCRB transcripts, since all of the isolated RNA had been reverse transcribed. TCRdb's table, derived via immunoSEQ multiplex PCR, lists solely in-frame clones and lacks some. The profile shows roughly 260,000 clones, under 13% of them singletons. Specimen: naive CD4+ T cells from blood. The receptors originated from a man under 40 with type 1 diabetes.

The V call is TRBV30, the J call TRBJ1-5; D remains unclear. In germline, CDR1 is GTSNPN, CDR2 SVGIG (reference sequence). The length of the CDR3 is 13 residues. Trimming took off 2 bases at V and 7 bases at J, with 12 bases between the two ends. DNA for the CDR3: TGTGCCTGGAGTAAACACGCTTCCCAGCCCCAGCATTTT. It specifies CAWSKHASQPQHF.

The chain is built from TRBV28 and TRBJ2-6; D gene unclear. With 3 bases removed from V and 0 bases from J, the gap between germline ends came to 3 bases. Germline lookup yields CDR1 MDHEN and CDR2 SYDVKM. The CDR3 has 14 amino acids. The DNA of the CDR3 is TGTGCCAGCAGTTTTATCTCTGGGGCCAACGTCCTGACTTTC. This encodes CASSFISGANVLTF. Using reference TRBV28 and TRBJ2-6 for the parts outside the CDR3, the full variable domain is DVKVTQSSRYLVKRTGEKVFLECVQDMDHENMFWYRQDPGLGLRLIYFSYDVKMKEKGDIPEGYSVSREKKERFSLILESASTNQTSMYLCASSFISGANVLTFGAGSRLTVL.

This clone was counted only a few times. The chain joins TRBV5-4 to TRBJ2-7; TRBD2 agrees at 7 bases. The J segment lost 2 bases and the V segment lost 3 bases, leaving 8 bases of the junction unmatched. Germline CDR1 SGHNT, CDR2 YYREEE (reference sequence). The CDR3 spans 15 residues. CDR3 protein: CASSSDGEGTYEQYF. As DNA, the CDR3 is TGTGCCAGCAGCTCGGATGGGGAGGGCACCTACGAGCAGTACTTC.

The gene calls are TRBV7-9 and TRBJ1-1; perhaps TRBD1 as D (5 bases). Germline V gives CDR1 SEHNR, CDR2 FQNEAQ (reference sequence). The CDR3 has 17 amino acids. Trimming pared 2 bases from V and 3 bases from J, leaving 19 bases between. This CDR3 reads CASSLIQLGPGDTEAFF. The CDR3 DNA follows: TGTGCCAGCAGCTTAATACAACTGGGACCGGGGGACACTGAAGCTTTCTTT.

This clone was observed a handful of times. This chain uses TRBV5-1 with TRBJ2-7; 8 bases are a match to TRBD2. The CDR3 covers 17 residues. With 0 bases clipped from V and 1 base from J, the junction kept 9 bases outside the gene matches. CDR1 is SGHRS and CDR2 is YFSETQ in the germline V gene. The CDR3 protein is CASSLAVSSGPSYEQYF. CDR3 coding DNA: TGCGCCAGCAGCTTGGCCGTGTCTAGCGGGCCTTCCTACGAGCAGTACTTC. Full variable domain (outside the CDR3, taken from reference TRBV5-1 and TRBJ2-7): KAGVTQTPRYLIKTRGQQVTLSCSPISGHRSVSWYQQTPGQGLQFLFEYFSETQRNKGNFPGRFSGRQFSNSRSEMNVSTLELGDSALYLCASSLAVSSGPSYEQYFGPGTRLTVT.

This rearrangement joins TRBV29-1 to TRBJ2-3; the match to TRBD2 covers 8 bases. The germline V gene has CDR1 SQVTM and CDR2 ANQGSEA. V was pared by 2 bases and J by 5 bases, with 9 bases of the junction left unmatched. The CDR3 consists of 15 residues. CDR3 sequence reads: CSVERAGGRGDTQYF. CDR3 DNA sequence: TGCAGCGTTGAAAGGGCGGGGGGTAGGGGAGATACGCAGTATTTT.

This clone was observed a few times. The genes are TRBV18 and TRBJ1-1; no firm D call. CDR1 and CDR2 (germline): KGHSH, LQKENI. With 3 bases removed from V and 1 base from J, the gap between germline ends came to 12 bases. The CDR3 length is 15 residues. In DNA, the CDR3 is TGTGCCAGCTCACCGCTCCTGGGCCCGAACACTGAAGCTTTCTTT. Translated: CASSPLLGPNTEAFF.

The genes are TRBV5-4 and TRBJ1-5; D call uncertain. V was trimmed by 0 bases and J by 3 bases, leaving 13 bases between them. The length of the CDR3 is 16 residues. Per germline, CDR1 SGHNT and CDR2 YYREEE (reference sequence). CDR3 amino acids: CASSLEAGEDNQPQHF. For the CDR3, the DNA is TGTGCCAGCAGCTTGGAAGCGGGAGAGGACAATCAGCCCCAGCATTTT.

In its sample, this clone was seen a few times. This chain joins TRBV2 and TRBJ2-7; 10 positions agree with TRBD1. With V trimmed by 4 bases and J by 5 bases, 5 bases remained unmatched. Per germline, CDR1 SNHLY and CDR2 FYNNEI. The CDR3 runs to 14 residues. Here the CDR3 DNA reads TGTGCCAGCAGTGTACGACAGGGGGCGAACGAGCAGTACTTC. This translates into CASSVRQGANEQYF.

The chain carries TRBV18 and TRBJ2-4, with TRBD1 matching over 7 bases. CDR1 and CDR2 from the germline V gene are KGHSH and LQKENI. The CDR3 is 15 residues long. With 3 bases clipped from V and 1 base from J, the junction kept 3 bases outside the gene matches. The CDR3, as DNA: TGTGCCAGCTCACCTTCGACAGGGGCCAAAAACATTCAGTACTTC. Amino acids: CASSPSTGAKNIQYF.

V is TRBV5-1 and J is TRBJ2-7; 7 bases line up with TRBD1. Germline assignment: CDR1 SGHRS and CDR2 YFSETQ. With V trimmed by 6 bases and J by 0 bases, 9 bases remained unmatched. The CDR3 covers 15 residues. CDR3 in amino acids: CASTLRDRSSYEQYF. The CDR3 nucleotides are TGCGCCAGCACCCTCAGGGACAGATCCTCCTACGAGCAGTACTTC.

This clone was counted a few times. The rearrangement uses TRBV7-3 and TRBJ1-1, with 11 bases fitting TRBD1. The CDR3 totals 16 residues. Germline-derived CDR1 and CDR2 are SGHTA and FQGTGA. After removal of 6 bases from V and 1 base from J, the junction contained 7 bases not matched to a gene. CDR3 nucleotide sequence: TGTGCCAGCAGTAGGACAGGGGGCTTAGGGAACACTGAAGCTTTCTTT. This gives the protein CASSRTGGLGNTEAFF.

This clone has only a few counts. The chain employs TRBV11-2 and TRBJ2-3, with 8 positions matching TRBD2. The CDR3 has 15 amino acids. Looked up from germline, CDR1 is SGHAT and CDR2 is FQNNGV. V lost 5 bases to trimming and J lost 1 base; unmatched junction nucleotides: 5. Written as DNA, the CDR3 is TGTGCCAGCAGCCTCGCCGGGGGGGGCACAGATACGCAGTATTTT. Amino acid sequence: CASSLAGGGTDTQYF.

The genes are TRBV7-2 and TRBJ2-5, with 9 positions matching TRBD1. The CDR3 length is 15 residues. Per the germline V gene, CDR1 is SGHTA and CDR2 is FQGNSA. With V trimmed by 6 bases and J by 5 bases, 10 bases remained unmatched. In DNA, the CDR3 is TGTGCCAGCAGACATCACAGGGGGCGCCGGGAGACCCAGTACTTC. Encoded protein: CASRHHRGRRETQYF.

This clone has more than one count but fewer than ten. The chain employs TRBV28 and TRBJ2-2; 10 bases agree with TRBD2. Germline assignment: CDR1 MDHEN and CDR2 SYDVKM. The CDR3 sequence is 20 residues long. J lost 6 bases, V lost 6 bases, and 22 bases had no gene match. CDR3 sequence (DNA): TGTGCCAGCAGCTCTTCTTGGCGCCAGCGGGGGGGACTATCGGCCGGGGAGCTGTTTTTT. Its protein product is CASSSSWRQRGGLSAGELFF.

This clone turned up a few times. V is TRBV4-2 and J is TRBJ2-6; TRBD2 agrees at 8 bases. The junction had 11 bases not matched to a gene; V was cut back by 4 bases and J by 0 bases. Germline CDR1 reads LGHNA; CDR2 reads YNFKEQ. CDR3 length: 19 residues. The CDR3 loop is CASSRSLAGGLSGANVLTF. The CDR3 DNA reads TGTGCCAGCAGCCGATCTCTGGCGGGGGGCCTCTCTGGGGCCAACGTCCTGACTTTC.

This clone showed up just a few times. This sequence joins TRBV19 and TRBJ2-2; 9 bases match TRBD2. CDR3 length equals 16 residues. V trimming: 7 bases; J trimming: 2 bases; junction bases outside the gene matches: 8. Germline V gives CDR1 LNHDA, CDR2 SQIVND (reference sequence). For the CDR3, the DNA is TGTGCCAGTACCATGCGGCGGGGGGGCAACACCGGGGAGCTGTTTTTT. Amino acids: CASTMRRGGNTGELFF.

V usage is TRBV2 and J usage is TRBJ1-5; no firm D call. Deletions cut 7 bases from V and 2 bases from J, with 15 bases between. CDR3 length: 15 residues. The V gene's germline CDR1 is SNHLY and CDR2 FYNNEI. The CDR3 nucleotides read TGTGCCAGCACGTTCGGGGTTAGGGGCAATCAGCCCCAGCATTTT. It encodes CASTFGVRGNQPQHF.

This clone occurred a few times. V gene TRBV4-1 combines with J gene TRBJ2-1; 9 bases match TRBD2. The CDR3 has 16 amino acids. The germline CDR1 and CDR2 sequences are MGHRA and YSYEKL. The V segment lost 1 base and the J segment 7 bases; nucleotides outside the gene matches: 8. The CDR3 nucleotides read TGCGCCAGCAGCCAAGGGGATAGCGGGGGCCTGAATGAGCAGTTCTTC. Encoded protein: CASSQGDSGGLNEQFF.

This clone was seen only a few times. V is TRBV9 and J is TRBJ2-3; 7 bases align to TRBD1. With V trimmed by 3 bases and J by 3 bases, 7 bases remained unmatched. The CDR3 runs 15 residues. The germline CDR1 and CDR2 sequences are SGDLS and YYNGEE. Here the CDR3 reads CASSDRQGQTDTQYF. CDR3 DNA sequence: TGTGCCAGCAGCGACCGACAGGGACAAACAGATACGCAGTATTTT.

In its sample, this clone was seen a few times. The chain has TRBV4-1 and TRBJ1-2; 9 bases fit TRBD1. The CDR3 loop spans 13 amino acids. CDR1 and CDR2 (germline): MGHRA, YSYEKL. V trimming: 1 base; J trimming: 8 bases; junction bases outside the gene matches: 2. CDR3: CASSQGTGDGYTF. The CDR3 DNA reads as TGCGCCAGCAGCCAAGGGACAGGGGACGGCTACACCTTC.

This chain connects TRBV2 to TRBJ1-1; D may be TRBD1 (5 bases). V was pared by 1 base and J by 0 bases, with 15 bases between. This CDR3 is built from 17 residues. Germline V CDR1 and CDR2: SNHLY, FYNNEI. The CDR3 reads CASSEVVAGVMNTEAFF. The CDR3 DNA is TGTGCCAGCAGTGAAGTAGTAGCGGGGGTTATGAACACTGAAGCTTTCTTT.

This clone has just a few counts. CDR3 DNA sequence: TGTGCCAGCAGTTATGTTCTATCGGGGACAGGAGCCTACGAGCAGTACTTC. This translates into CASSYVLSGTGAYEQYF. The chain links TRBV5-5 to TRBJ2-7, with 8 bases fitting TRBD1. This CDR3 contains 17 residues. The trim removed 5 bases at V and 2 bases at J, leaving 15 bases unmatched. Germline-derived CDR1 and CDR2 are SGHKS and YYEKEE (reference sequence).

J is TRBJ1-4 and V is TRBV7-6; TRBD1 might be the D (5 bases). The CDR3 length is 17 residues. Germline V gene data show CDR1 as SGHVS and CDR2 as FNYEAQ. V was pared by 5 bases and J by 6 bases, with 22 bases between. CDR3 sequence (DNA): TGTGCCAGCAGCCAGGACCCCTTTGGCGGGGCGGATGAAAAACTGTTTTTT. Its translation: CASSQDPFGGADEKLFF.

A few counts support this clone. The chain recombines TRBV19 with TRBJ2-5; no firm D call. The CDR3 totals 13 residues. CDR1 and CDR2 from the germline V gene are LNHDA and SQIVND (reference sequence). V was pared by 4 bases and J by 1 base, with 7 bases between. The CDR3 DNA sequence: TGTGCCAGTAGTAGGCAGATCCAAGAGACCCAGTACTTC. This sequence encodes CASSRQIQETQYF.

The rearrangement joins TRBV28 to TRBJ2-4; D not certain. The CDR3 sequence is 11 residues long. Trimming stripped 5 bases from V and 3 bases from J, with 2 bases between. From germline, CDR1 is MDHEN and CDR2 SYDVKM. This CDR3 is CASSLKNIQYF. In nucleotides, the CDR3 is TGTGCCAGCAGTCTCAAAAACATTCAGTACTTC.

This clone has just a few counts. V is TRBV9 and J is TRBJ2-3, with D maybe TRBD2 (6 bases). The CDR3 extends over 14 amino acids. Per germline, CDR1 SGDLS and CDR2 YYNGEE. V was trimmed by 2 bases and J by 4 bases, leaving 11 bases between them. CDR3 DNA sequence: TGTGCCAGCAGCGTCTCAGGAGGGCCAGATACGCAGTATTTT. Translated: CASSVSGGPDTQYF.

V and J are TRBV5-4 and TRBJ1-1; the D gene is possibly TRBD1 (5 bases). Germline CDR1 reads SGHNT; CDR2 reads YYREEE (reference sequence). V was cut by 4 bases and J by 1 base, with 8 bases left in between. CDR3 length equals 13 residues. The CDR3 here is CASSKDKNTEAFF. CDR3 coding DNA: TGTGCCAGCAGCAAGGACAAGAACACTGAAGCTTTCTTT.

Concerning this clone itself: The sample contains more than one DNA sequence encoding this CDR3. V and J are TRBV18 and TRBJ2-5; D might be TRBD2 (5 bases). This CDR3 is 13 amino acids long. Trimming removed 0 bases from V and 3 bases from J, with 5 bases in between. In germline, CDR1 is KGHSH, CDR2 LQKENI. CDR3 loop: CASSPPGEETQYF. CDR3 DNA: TGTGCCAGCTCACCACCCGGGGAAGAGACCCAGTACTTC.

This clone was seen a few times. J is TRBJ1-3 and V is TRBV10-3; D perhaps matches TRBD1 (6 bases). V lost 6 bases and J 1 base, leaving 10 bases between the germline ends. Germline-derived CDR1 and CDR2 are ENHRY and SYGVKD. There are 14 residues in the CDR3. CDR3 protein: CAIRSDRSGNTIYF. The CDR3 DNA sequence: TGTGCCATCAGATCGGACAGATCTGGAAACACCATATATTTT.